These 28 T cell receptor beta chains were all obtained from the same sample, sequenced in a study of blood T cell repertoires in COVID-19. Clones were sequenced by immunoSEQ multiplex PCR, and TCRdb holds only the in-frame ones, with some missing. In the table there are approximately 210,000 clones, around four fifths of which are singletons. Material: peripheral blood. These receptors all stem from a woman aged 70 to 79 with active or convalescent COVID-19.

The chain links TRBV5-4 to TRBJ1-2, with D possibly matching TRBD1 (6 bases). CDR1 is SGHNT, CDR2 YYREEE, per germline (reference sequence). This CDR3 has 14 residues. V was clipped by 0 bases and J by 5 bases, with 11 bases between them. For the CDR3, the DNA is TGTGCCAGCAGCTTGGCCCGGACAGAGTATGGCTACACCTTC. It codes for CASSLARTEYGYTF.

The chain is built from TRBV6-5 and TRBJ1-1; D is perhaps TRBD1 (5 bases). Germline CDR1 MNHEY, CDR2 SVGAGI. V was cut by 6 bases and J by 5 bases, with 10 bases left in between. The CDR3 loop spans 12 amino acids. In nucleotides, the CDR3 is TGTGCCAGCAGCAAGGGGACTACTGAAGCTTTCTTT. Its translation: CASSKGTTEAFF.

This clone was seen just once. The chain employs TRBV18 and TRBJ1-6; 9 bases align to TRBD1. After removal of 6 bases from V and 8 bases from J, the junction contained 5 bases not matched to a gene. This CDR3 has 14 amino acids. Per germline, CDR1 KGHSH and CDR2 LQKENI. CDR3 sequence: CASSQGQGYSPLHF. In nucleotides, the CDR3 is TGTGCCAGCTCTCAGGGACAGGGATATTCACCCCTCCACTTT.

This chain uses TRBV6-5 with TRBJ2-2, with a tentative D call TRBD1 (6 bases). Germline loops: CDR1 MNHEY, CDR2 SVGAGI. The V end lost 6 bases, the J end lost 2 bases, and 7 bases lay between the germline ends. There are 13 residues in the CDR3. The CDR3 coding sequence is TGTGCCAGCAGGACAGGAAACACCGGGGAGCTGTTTTTT. Encoded protein: CASRTGNTGELFF.

This clone was recorded only once. CDR3 DNA sequence: TGTGCCAGCAGTTACTCCACAGGGGATTGGGCTTTCTTT. It codes for CASSYSTGDWAFF. The chain links TRBV6-6 to TRBJ1-1, with 7 bases fitting TRBD1. The CDR3 totals 13 residues. V was pared by 0 bases and J by 11 bases, with 6 bases of the junction left unmatched. Germline V gene sequence: CDR1 MNHNY, CDR2 SVGAGI (reference sequence).

The rearrangement uses TRBV27 and TRBJ1-6; possibly TRBD1 for D (5 bases). This CDR3 is built from 16 residues. The germline gives CDR1 MNHEY, CDR2 SMNVEV (reference sequence). V lost 3 bases, J lost 8 bases, and 17 bases lay in between. The CDR3 spells CASSLWGVGLDSPLHF. The CDR3 DNA sequence: TGTGCCAGCAGTTTGTGGGGGGTAGGGTTGGATTCACCCCTCCACTTT.

The chain has TRBV7-9 and TRBJ2-7, with D unclear. V lost 5 bases and J lost 6, with 11 bases in between. Germline CDR1 reads SEHNR; CDR2 reads FQNEAQ (reference sequence). CDR3 length: 12 amino acids. CDR3 residues: CASSRERGEQYF. CDR3 coding DNA: TGTGCCAGCAGCCGCGAACGAGGCGAGCAGTACTTC.

This clone was counted once. The J gene is TRBJ2-1, the V gene TRBV6-1, with TRBD2 identical over 11 bases. The CDR3 spans 17 residues. Germline trimming cut 4 bases from V and 2 bases from J; bases unmatched to any gene: 7. The germline gives CDR1 MNHNS, CDR2 SASEGT. The CDR3 coding sequence is TGTGCCAGCAGTGGAATGGGGACTAGCGGAACCTACAATGAGCAGTTCTTC. Translation gives CASSGMGTSGTYNEQFF.

This sequence joins TRBV7-3 and TRBJ2-1, with D possibly TRBD1 on 7 matching bases. The germline CDR1 and CDR2 sequences are SGHTA and FQGTGA. This CDR3 is built from 15 residues. The V gene lost 5 bases and the J gene lost 5 bases, with 16 bases spanning the gap. CDR3 amino acids: CASSVTGERDNEQFF. Written as DNA, the CDR3 is TGTGCCAGCAGCGTTACAGGGGAGCGGGACAATGAGCAGTTCTTC.

V gene TRBV5-1 combines with J gene TRBJ2-1, with TRBD2 matching over 10 bases. CDR1 SGHRS and CDR2 YFSETQ come from the germline V gene. Losses at the gene ends were 7 bases for V and 3 bases for J; bases not matched to a gene: 7. The CDR3 length is 15 residues. CDR3 bases: TGCGCCAGCCGAATGATAGCGGGGGGCTACAATGAGCAGTTCTTC. Protein sequence: CASRMIAGGYNEQFF.

This clone turned up a few times. The V gene is TRBV30, the J gene TRBJ1-2; 8 positions match TRBD1. V was pared by 3 bases and J by 2 bases, with 5 bases of the junction left unmatched. The germline V gene has CDR1 GTSNPN and CDR2 SVGIG (reference sequence). The CDR3 is made up of 14 amino acids. The chain's CDR3 is CAWRPGTGNYGYTF. DNA of the CDR3: TGTGCCTGGAGACCGGGGACAGGCAACTATGGCTACACCTTC.

The chain uses TRBV29-1 and TRBJ1-2; weak D call: TRBD1 (6 bases). Germline assignment: CDR1 SQVTM and CDR2 ANQGSEA. Trimming cost V 4 bases and J 1 base, with 13 bases left between them. CDR3 length equals 14 residues. CDR3 nucleotides: TGCAGCGTTGTGGGCAGGGGTGATAACTATGGCTACACCTTC. This codes for CSVVGRGDNYGYTF.

The gene calls are TRBV7-2 and TRBJ2-2; 10 nucleotides match TRBD2. The CDR3 is made up of 17 amino acids. V lost 5 bases to trimming and J lost 8 bases; unmatched junction nucleotides: 14. Germline V gene lookup returns CDR1 SGHTA and CDR2 FQGNSA. The CDR3 protein is CASSLLPGLASSGELFF. The CDR3 coding sequence is TGTGCCAGCAGCCTCTTGCCGGGACTAGCGAGTTCGGGGGAGCTGTTTTTT.

This chain connects TRBV2 to TRBJ2-1, with 8 positions matching TRBD2. From germline, CDR1 is SNHLY and CDR2 FYNNEI. V was pared by 5 bases and J by 0 bases, with 12 bases of the junction left unmatched. The CDR3 is 18 residues long. CDR3 in amino acids: CASSPGTLSGASYNEQFF. The DNA of the CDR3 is TGTGCCAGCAGTCCTGGGACCCTTAGCGGGGCCTCCTACAATGAGCAGTTCTTC.

The chain carries TRBV27 and TRBJ1-4, with TRBD1 as a possible D gene (6 bases). This CDR3 has 14 residues. Germline V gene lookup returns CDR1 MNHEY and CDR2 SMNVEV (reference sequence). The V and J ends lost 6 bases and 2 bases respectively, with 10 bases between them. CDR3: CASRLRGTNEKLFF. The CDR3 DNA reads TGTGCCAGCAGACTGAGGGGGACTAATGAAAAACTGTTTTTT.

This chain links TRBV29-1 with TRBJ1-1; 8 bases agree with TRBD1. This CDR3 spans 12 amino acids. The germline gives CDR1 SQVTM, CDR2 ANQGSEA. V lost 5 bases, J lost 10 bases, and 9 bases stayed unmatched. The CDR3 spells CSVLQGEVIAFF. In DNA, the CDR3 is TGCAGCGTTCTACAGGGGGAAGTCATAGCTTTCTTT.

The chain employs TRBV5-1 and TRBJ2-1, with 7 positions matching TRBD2. The CDR3 covers 18 residues. With V trimmed by 1 base and J by 9 bases, 19 bases remained unmatched. The germline V gene encodes CDR1 SGHRS and CDR2 YFSETQ. As DNA, the CDR3 is TGCGCCAGCAGCTTGATTCCGGGAGGACGCACACAATCAAGTGAGCAGTTCTTC. Translating gives CASSLIPGGRTQSSEQFF.

About this clone itself: Distinct nucleotide sequences in the sample also encode this CDR3. The gene calls are TRBV5-4 and TRBJ2-5, with D possibly matching TRBD2 (5 bases). CDR3 size: 14 residues. Germline V gene data show CDR1 as SGHNT and CDR2 as YYREEE (reference sequence). Deletions cut 4 bases from V and 1 base from J, with 11 bases between. CDR3 sequence (DNA): TGTGCCAGCAGCCTCGCCGGGATCCAAGAGACCCAGTACTTC. It translates to CASSLAGIQETQYF.

This chain joins TRBV30 and TRBJ1-1; TRBD1 agrees at 8 bases. This CDR3 spans 14 amino acids. Germline trimming cut 2 bases from V and 0 bases from J; bases unmatched to any gene: 2. Germline CDR1 is GTSNPN and CDR2 is SVGIG (reference sequence). DNA of the CDR3: TGTGCCTGGAGTTTGGACAGGGTGAACACTGAAGCTTTCTTT. This gives the protein CAWSLDRVNTEAFF.

CDR3 coding DNA: TGTGCCAGCAGCCGACTAGCGGAAAATGAGCAGTTCTTC. Residues: CASSRLAENEQFF. The rearrangement links TRBV3-1 (or the pseudogene TRBV3-2) to TRBJ2-1; 9 bases are a match to TRBD2. V dropped 4 bases and J dropped 7; count of bases not matched to a gene: 2. The germline CDR1 and CDR2 sequences are LGHDT and YNNKEL (reference sequence). CDR3 length: 13 amino acids.

The table lists this clone with a few counts. The rearrangement links TRBV5-4 to TRBJ2-1, with TRBD2 identical over 14 bases. Germline CDR1 and CDR2: SGHNT and YYREEE (reference sequence). With 4 bases clipped from V and 7 bases from J, the junction kept 7 bases outside the gene matches. The CDR3 covers 16 residues. CDR3 DNA: TGTGCCAGCAGCCCGGGACTAGCGGGAGAATCGAATGAGCAGTTCTTC. Its protein product is CASSPGLAGESNEQFF.

This chain links TRBV27 with TRBJ1-5; D is possibly TRBD1 (5 bases). Germline V CDR1 and CDR2: MNHEY, SMNVEV (reference sequence). The CDR3 sequence is 14 residues long. V lost 3 bases and J lost 5, with 11 bases in between. The DNA for the CDR3 is TGTGCCAGCAGTTTCGGCAGGGTCGATCAGCCCCAGCATTTT. Translation: CASSFGRVDQPQHF.

CDR3 nucleotide sequence: TGTGCCAGCAGTTACGGGAGGGGAAACACCATATATTTT. This codes for CASSYGRGNTIYF. The chain joins TRBV6-5 to TRBJ1-3, with D hard to call. With 2 bases removed from V and 4 bases from J, the gap between germline ends came to 6 bases. This CDR3 has 13 amino acids. Germline V gives CDR1 MNHEY, CDR2 SVGAGI.

The V call is TRBV5-1, the J call TRBJ2-3; a weak D match, TRBD2 (5 bases). The V gene's germline CDR1 is SGHRS and CDR2 YFSETQ. CDR3 length equals 14 residues. With 0 bases removed from V and 6 bases from J, the gap between germline ends came to 11 bases. CDR3 nucleotides: TGCGCCAGCAGCTTGGCCGATTTAGCGGATACGCAGTATTTT. Its protein product is CASSLADLADTQYF.

The chain joins TRBV20-1 to TRBJ2-5, with TRBD1 identical over 7 bases. Germline V gene sequence: CDR1 DFQATT, CDR2 SNEGSKA (reference sequence). This CDR3 is built from 11 residues. Unmatched junction bases numbered 1, after V lost 4 bases and J lost 5 bases. The CDR3 is CSATRGETQYF. DNA of the CDR3: TGCAGTGCTACCAGGGGGGAGACCCAGTACTTC.

The chain joins TRBV3-1 (or the pseudogene TRBV3-2) to TRBJ2-5, with D tentatively TRBD2 (5 bases). The CDR3 is 14 amino acids. The germline V gene has CDR1 LGHDT and CDR2 YNNKEL (reference sequence). Trimming left V 7 bases short and J 2 bases short, with 14 bases between. CDR3 sequence reads: CASNPRDNQETQYF. The CDR3 nucleotides read TGTGCCAGCAACCCACGGGATAATCAAGAGACCCAGTACTTC.

The chain recombines TRBV21-1 with TRBJ2-3; the table's D call, TRBD2, has no DNA check behind it. TRBV21-1 constitutes a pseudogene. The CDR3 loop spans 17 amino acids. CDR3 amino acids: CASSKGERRMSTDTQYF. The CDR3 bases are TGTGCCAGCAGCAAAGGGGAGCGGCGGATGAGCACAGATACGCAGTATTTT.

The CDR3: CAIGQGRNQPQHF. The CDR3 DNA sequence: TGTGCCATCGGGCAGGGCCGCAATCAGCCCCAGCATTTT. The genes are TRBV10-3 and TRBJ1-5; D possibly corresponds to TRBD1 (5 bases). The V gene's germline CDR1 is ENHRY and CDR2 SYGVKD. The CDR3 sequence is 13 residues long. V lost 8 bases to trimming and J lost 2 bases, with 10 bases between them.